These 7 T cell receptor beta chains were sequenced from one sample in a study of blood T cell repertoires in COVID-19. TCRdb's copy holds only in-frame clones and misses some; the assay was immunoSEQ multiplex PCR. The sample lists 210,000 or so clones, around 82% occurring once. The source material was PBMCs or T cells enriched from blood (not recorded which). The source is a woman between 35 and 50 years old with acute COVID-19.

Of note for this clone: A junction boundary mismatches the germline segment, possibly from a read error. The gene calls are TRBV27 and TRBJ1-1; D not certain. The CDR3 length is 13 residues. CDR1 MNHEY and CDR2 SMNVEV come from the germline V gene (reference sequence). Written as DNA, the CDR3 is TGTGCCAGCAGTTTAGGGCCTTACACTGACGCTTTCTTT. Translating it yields CASSLGPYTDAFF.

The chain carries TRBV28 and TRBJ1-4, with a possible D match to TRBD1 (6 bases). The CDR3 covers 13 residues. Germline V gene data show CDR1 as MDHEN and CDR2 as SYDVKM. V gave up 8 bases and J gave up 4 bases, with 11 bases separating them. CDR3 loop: CASLTGDNEKLFF. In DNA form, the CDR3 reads TGTGCCAGCCTGACAGGAGATAATGAAAAACTGTTTTTT.

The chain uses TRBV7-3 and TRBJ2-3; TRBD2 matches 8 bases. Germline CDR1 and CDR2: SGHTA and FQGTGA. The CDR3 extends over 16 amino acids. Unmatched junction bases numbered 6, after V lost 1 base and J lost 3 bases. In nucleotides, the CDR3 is TGTGCCAGCAGCTTAATGCTTAGCGGGATGACAGATACGCAGTATTTT. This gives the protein CASSLMLSGMTDTQYF.

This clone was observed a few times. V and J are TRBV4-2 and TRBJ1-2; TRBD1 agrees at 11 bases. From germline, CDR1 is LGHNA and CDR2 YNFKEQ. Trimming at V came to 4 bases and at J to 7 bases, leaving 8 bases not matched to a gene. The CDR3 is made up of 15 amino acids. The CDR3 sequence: CASSPDTGQGGGYTF. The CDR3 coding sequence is TGTGCCAGCAGCCCTGATACGGGACAGGGGGGTGGCTACACCTTC.

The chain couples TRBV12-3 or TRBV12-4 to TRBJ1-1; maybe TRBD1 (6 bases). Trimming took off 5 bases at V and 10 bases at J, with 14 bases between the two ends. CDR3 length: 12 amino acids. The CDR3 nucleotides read TGTGCCAGCAGTCGTGGGGGGGCCGGAGCTTTCTTT. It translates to CASSRGGAGAFF.

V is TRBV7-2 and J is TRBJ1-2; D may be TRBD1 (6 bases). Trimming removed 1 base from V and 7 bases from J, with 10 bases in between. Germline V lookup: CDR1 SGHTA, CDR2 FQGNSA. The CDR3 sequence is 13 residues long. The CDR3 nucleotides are TGTGCCAGCAGCTTAGGGGGGCTGAGTGGCTACACCTTC. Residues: CASSLGGLSGYTF.

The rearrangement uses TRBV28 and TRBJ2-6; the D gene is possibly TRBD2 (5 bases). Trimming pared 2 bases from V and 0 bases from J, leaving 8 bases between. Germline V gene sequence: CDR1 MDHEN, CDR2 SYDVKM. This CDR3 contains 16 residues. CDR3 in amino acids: CASSLTGNSGANVLTF. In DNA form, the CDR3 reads TGTGCCAGCAGTTTAACGGGGAACTCTGGGGCCAACGTCCTGACTTTC.